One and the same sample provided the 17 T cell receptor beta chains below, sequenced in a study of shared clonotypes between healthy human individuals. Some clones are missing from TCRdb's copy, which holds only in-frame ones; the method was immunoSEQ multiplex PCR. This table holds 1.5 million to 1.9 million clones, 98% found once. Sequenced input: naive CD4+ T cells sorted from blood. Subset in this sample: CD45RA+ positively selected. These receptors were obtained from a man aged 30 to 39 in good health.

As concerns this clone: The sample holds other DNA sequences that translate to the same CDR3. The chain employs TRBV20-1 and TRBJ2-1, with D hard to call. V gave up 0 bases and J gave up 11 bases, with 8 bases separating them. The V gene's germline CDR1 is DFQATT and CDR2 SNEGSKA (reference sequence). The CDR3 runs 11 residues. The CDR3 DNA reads TGCAGTGCTAGAGATCCCGCGAAGCAGTTCTTC. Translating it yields CSARDPAKQFF.

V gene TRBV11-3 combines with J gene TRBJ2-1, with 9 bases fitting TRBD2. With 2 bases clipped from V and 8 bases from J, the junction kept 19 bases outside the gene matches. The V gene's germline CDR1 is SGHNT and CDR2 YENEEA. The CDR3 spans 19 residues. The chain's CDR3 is CASSLSLALAGPRADEQFF. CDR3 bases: TGTGCCAGCAGCTTATCGCTGGCGCTAGCGGGACCAAGAGCCGATGAGCAGTTCTTC. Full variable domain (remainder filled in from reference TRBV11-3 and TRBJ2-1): EAGVVQSPRYKIIEKKQPVAFWCNPISGHNTLYWYLQNLGQGPELLIRYENEEAVDDSQLPKDRFSAERLKGVDSTLKIQPAELGDSAVYLCASSLSLALAGPRADEQFFGPGTRLTVL.

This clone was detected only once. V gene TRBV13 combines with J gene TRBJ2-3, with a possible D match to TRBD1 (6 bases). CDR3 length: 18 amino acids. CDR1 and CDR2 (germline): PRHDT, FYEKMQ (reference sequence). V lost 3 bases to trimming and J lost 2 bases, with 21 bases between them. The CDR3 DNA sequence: TGTGCCAGCAGCTTTAAATTGGCCCCGGACAGACCCACAGATACGCAGTATTTT. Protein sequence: CASSFKLAPDRPTDTQYF.

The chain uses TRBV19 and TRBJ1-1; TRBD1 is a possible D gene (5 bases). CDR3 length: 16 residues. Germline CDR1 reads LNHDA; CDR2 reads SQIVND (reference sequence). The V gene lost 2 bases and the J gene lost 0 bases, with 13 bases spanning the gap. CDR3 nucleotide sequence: TGTGCCAGTAGTATAAATCAGGGACTATTGAACACTGAAGCTTTCTTT. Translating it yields CASSINQGLLNTEAFF.

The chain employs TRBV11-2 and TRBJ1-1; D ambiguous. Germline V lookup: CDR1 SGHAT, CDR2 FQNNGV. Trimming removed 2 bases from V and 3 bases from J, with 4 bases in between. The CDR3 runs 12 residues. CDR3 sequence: CASSLSHTEAFF. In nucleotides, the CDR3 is TGTGCCAGCAGCTTATCACACACTGAAGCTTTCTTT.

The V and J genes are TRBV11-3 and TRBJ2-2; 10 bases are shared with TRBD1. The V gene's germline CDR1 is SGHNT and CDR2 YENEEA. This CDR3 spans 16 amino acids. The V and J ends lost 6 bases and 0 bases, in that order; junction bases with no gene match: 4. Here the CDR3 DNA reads TGTGCCAGCAGTTCCGGACAGGGGGCGAACACCGGGGAGCTGTTTTTT. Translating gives CASSSGQGANTGELFF.

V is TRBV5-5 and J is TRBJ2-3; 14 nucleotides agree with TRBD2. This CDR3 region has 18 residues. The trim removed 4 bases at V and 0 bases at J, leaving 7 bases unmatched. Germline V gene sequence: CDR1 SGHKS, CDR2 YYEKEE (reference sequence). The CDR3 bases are TGTGCCAGCAGCCGGAGACTAGCGGGAGGGACTAGCACAGATACGCAGTATTTT. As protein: CASSRRLAGGTSTDTQYF.

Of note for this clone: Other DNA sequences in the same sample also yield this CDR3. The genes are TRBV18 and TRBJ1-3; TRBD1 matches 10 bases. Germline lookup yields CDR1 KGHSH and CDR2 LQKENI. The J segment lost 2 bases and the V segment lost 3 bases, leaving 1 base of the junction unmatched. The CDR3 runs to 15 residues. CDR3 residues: CASSPGQGPGNTIYF. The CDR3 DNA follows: TGTGCCAGCTCACCGGGACAGGGGCCTGGAAACACCATATATTTT.

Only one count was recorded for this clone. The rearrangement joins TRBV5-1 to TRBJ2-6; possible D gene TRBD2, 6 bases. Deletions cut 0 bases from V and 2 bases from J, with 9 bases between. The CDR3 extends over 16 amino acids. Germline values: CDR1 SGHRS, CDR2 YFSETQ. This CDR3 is CASSLVGTPGANVLTF. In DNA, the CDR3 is TGCGCCAGCAGCTTGGTAGGGACTCCTGGGGCCAACGTCCTGACTTTC.

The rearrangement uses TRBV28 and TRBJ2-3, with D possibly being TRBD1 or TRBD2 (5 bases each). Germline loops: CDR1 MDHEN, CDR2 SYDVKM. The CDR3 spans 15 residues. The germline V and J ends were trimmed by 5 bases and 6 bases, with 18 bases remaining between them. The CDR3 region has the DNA TGTGCCAGCAGTGCCCCCGGGACGGGGTCGGATACGCAGTATTTT. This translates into CASSAPGTGSDTQYF.

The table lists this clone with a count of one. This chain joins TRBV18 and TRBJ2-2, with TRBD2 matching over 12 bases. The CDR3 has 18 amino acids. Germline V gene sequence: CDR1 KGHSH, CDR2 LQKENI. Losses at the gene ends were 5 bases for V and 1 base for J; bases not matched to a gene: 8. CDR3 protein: CASSTLAGGPLNTGELFF. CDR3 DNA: TGTGCCAGCTCAACACTAGCGGGAGGTCCCTTGAACACCGGGGAGCTGTTTTTT.

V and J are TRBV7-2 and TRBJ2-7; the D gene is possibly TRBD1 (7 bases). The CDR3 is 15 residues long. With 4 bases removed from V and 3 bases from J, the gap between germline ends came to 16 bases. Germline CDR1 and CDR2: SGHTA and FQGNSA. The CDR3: CASSSQQGTLYEQYF. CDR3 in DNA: TGTGCCAGCAGCTCCCAACAGGGGACTCTCTACGAGCAGTACTTC.

The DNA for the CDR3 is TGTGCCAGCAGCCAAGAGGGTCGCGGGAGAGAATACAATGAGCAGTTCTTC. Protein: CASSQEGRGREYNEQFF. The V and J genes are TRBV4-2 and TRBJ2-1; 7 bases line up with TRBD2. From germline, CDR1 is LGHNA and CDR2 YNFKEQ. The CDR3 is made up of 17 amino acids. After removal of 0 bases from V and 4 bases from J, the junction contained 9 bases not matched to a gene.

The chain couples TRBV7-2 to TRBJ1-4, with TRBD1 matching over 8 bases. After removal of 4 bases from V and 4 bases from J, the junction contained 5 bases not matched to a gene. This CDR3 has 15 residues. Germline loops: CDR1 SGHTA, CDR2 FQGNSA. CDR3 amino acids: CASSSGQVNNEKLFF. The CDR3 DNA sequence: TGTGCCAGCAGCTCGGGACAGGTGAATAATGAAAAACTGTTTTTT.

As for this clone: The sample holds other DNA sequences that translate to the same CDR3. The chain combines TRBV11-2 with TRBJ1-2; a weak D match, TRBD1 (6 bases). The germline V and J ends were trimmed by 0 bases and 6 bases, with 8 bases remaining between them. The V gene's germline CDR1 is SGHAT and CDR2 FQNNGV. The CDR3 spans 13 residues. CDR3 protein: CASSLDPGDGYTF. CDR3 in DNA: TGTGCCAGCAGCTTAGACCCAGGGGATGGCTACACCTTC.

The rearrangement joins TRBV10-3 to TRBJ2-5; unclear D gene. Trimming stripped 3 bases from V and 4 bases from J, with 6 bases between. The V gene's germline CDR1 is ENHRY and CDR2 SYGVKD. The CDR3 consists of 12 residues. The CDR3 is CAISEPTETQYF. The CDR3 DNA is TGTGCCATCAGTGAACCGACAGAGACCCAGTACTTC.

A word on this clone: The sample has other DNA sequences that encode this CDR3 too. CDR3 nucleotides: TGCGCCAGCAGCTTGGCCGCGGGCACCTACAATGAGCAGTTCTTC. It encodes CASSLAAGTYNEQFF. This chain links TRBV5-1 with TRBJ2-1; TRBD2 is a possible D gene (5 bases). Germline CDR1 reads SGHRS; CDR2 reads YFSETQ. The V end lost 0 bases, the J end lost 2 bases, and 9 bases lay between the germline ends. This CDR3 contains 15 residues. Full variable domain (remainder filled in from reference TRBV5-1 and TRBJ2-1): KAGVTQTPRYLIKTRGQQVTLSCSPISGHRSVSWYQQTPGQGLQFLFEYFSETQRNKGNFPGRFSGRQFSNSRSEMNVSTLELGDSALYLCASSLAAGTYNEQFFGPGTRLTVL.